The rows below give T cell receptor beta chains drawn from one sample of a study of T cell changes during pregnancy in multiple sclerosis. Sequencing used immunoSEQ multiplex PCR; TCRdb keeps in-frame clones, though not all of them. Here the sample spans under 65,000 clones, more than 85% being singletons. Sequencing was performed on CD8+ T cells from peripheral blood mononuclear cells, taken in the third trimester of pregnancy. All receptors come from a female donor with multiple sclerosis, enrolled in a pregnancy study. The CDR3 runs from the conserved cysteine through the conserved F or W. A D gene is named only where the DNA matches it firmly. Some rows have no size entry. The others give once, few or many, or a class for an expanded clone.

V: TRBV7-9; D: TRBD1; size: .; J: TRBJ1-5; CDR3: CASSLDRADQPQHF; DNA: TGTGCCAGCAGCTTGGACAGGGCAGATCAGCCCCAGCATTTT
V: TRBV5-4; D: .; size: .; J: TRBJ2-1; CDR3: CASSFGTLSEQFF; DNA: TGTGCCAGCAGCTTCGGGACTCTCAGCGAGCAGTTCTTC
V: TRBV25-1; D: .; size: .; J: TRBJ2-5; CDR3: CASSPAGLETQYF; DNA: TGTGCCAGCAGCCCTGCAGGGCTAGAGACCCAGTACTTC
V: TRBV5-1; D: .; size: .; J: TRBJ2-1; CDR3: CASSLGQVNEQFF; DNA: TGCGCCAGCAGCTTGGGGCAGGTCAATGAGCAGTTCTTC
V: TRBV11-3; D: .; size: .; J: TRBJ2-7; CDR3: CASSPATGGYEQYF; DNA: TGTGCCAGCAGCCCCGCCACAGGCGGCTACGAGCAGTACTTC
V: TRBV19; D: .; size: .; J: TRBJ1-5; CDR3: CASSMDTSLYSNQPQHF; DNA: TGTGCCAGTAGTATGGACACTAGCCTTTATAGCAATCAGCCCCAGCATTTT
V: TRBV10-3; D: .; size: .; J: TRBJ2-2; CDR3: CAISVDTGELFF; DNA: TGTGCCATCAGTGTAGACACCGGGGAGCTGTTTTTT
V: TRBV4-2; D: .; size: .; J: TRBJ1-1; CDR3: CASTPGGTAEAFF; DNA: TGTGCCAGCACGCCGGGGGGGACCGCTGAAGCTTTCTTT
V: TRBV7-9; D: .; size: .; J: TRBJ2-1; CDR3: CASSPHFDEQFF; DNA: TGTGCCAGCAGCCCGCACTTCGATGAGCAGTTCTTC
V: TRBV6-1; D: TRBD1; size: .; J: TRBJ1-3; CDR3: CASRAWTGGSYTIYF; DNA: TGTGCCAGCAGAGCCTGGACAGGGGGATCGTACACCATATATTTT
V: TRBV9; D: TRBD1; size: .; J: TRBJ2-1; CDR3: CASSTGQGPYNEQFF; DNA: TGTGCCAGCAGCACGGGACAGGGTCCCTACAATGAGCAGTTCTTC
V: TRBV13; D: TRBD1; size: .; J: TRBJ2-7; CDR3: CASSSGQGYEQYF; DNA: TGTGCCAGCAGTTCCGGACAGGGCTACGAGCAGTACTTC
V: TRBV28; D: .; size: .; J: TRBJ1-2; CDR3: CASSPTTGLSIYGYTF; DNA: TGTGCCAGCAGCCCTACGACAGGCCTATCAATATATGGCTACACCTTC
V: TRBV27; D: TRBD2; size: once; J: TRBJ2-1; CDR3: CASSPGLAGVVNEQFF; DNA: TGTGCCAGCAGTCCCGGACTAGCGGGAGTCGTGAATGAGCAGTTCTTC
V: TRBV2; D: TRBD2; size: .; J: TRBJ2-1; CDR3: CASSVMGTSRGSAHNEQFF; DNA: TGTGCCAGCAGCGTCATGGGGACTAGCAGAGGGAGCGCCCACAATGAGCAGTTCTTC
V: TRBV5-6; D: .; size: .; J: TRBJ1-2; CDR3: CASSRGSSYTF; DNA: TGTGCCAGCAGCCGGGGATCTAGCTACACCTTC
V: TRBV7-9; D: .; size: .; J: TRBJ2-7; CDR3: CASSLGPGEVDEQYF; DNA: TGTGCCAGCAGCTTAGGCCCGGGAGAGGTGGACGAGCAGTACTTC
V: TRBV2; D: .; size: .; J: TRBJ1-3; CDR3: CARPGTGNTIYF; DNA: TGTGCCAGACCTGGGACAGGAAACACCATATATTTT
V: TRBV10-3; D: .; size: .; J: TRBJ2-1; CDR3: CAISESGLGTYNEQFF; DNA: TGTGCCATCAGTGAGTCGGGACTGGGGACCTACAATGAGCAGTTCTTC
V: TRBV5-8; D: .; size: .; J: TRBJ2-5; CDR3: CASSLDSSRRETQYF; DNA: TGTGCCAGCAGCTTGGACTCGTCACGTAGAGAGACCCAGTACTTC
V: TRBV27; D: TRBD2; size: .; J: TRBJ2-2; CDR3: CASSWGLAGVLGGELFF; DNA: TGTGCCAGCAGTTGGGGACTAGCGGGAGTGTTAGGCGGGGAGCTGTTTTTT
V: TRBV5-1; D: TRBD1; size: .; J: TRBJ1-4; CDR3: CASSLEGTGFVF; DNA: TGCGCCAGCAGCCTCGAGGGGACAGGGTTTGTTTTT
V: TRBV7-9; D: .; size: once; J: TRBJ1-2; CDR3: CASSSARIHYGYTF; DNA: TGTGCCAGCAGCTCCGCGCGAATTCACTATGGCTACACCTTC
V: TRBV29-1; D: TRBD1; size: .; J: TRBJ2-1; CDR3: CSPGEGALSSYNEQFF; DNA: TGCAGCCCAGGAGAGGGGGCCCTAAGCTCCTACAATGAGCAGTTCTTC
V: TRBV15; D: .; size: .; J: TRBJ1-1; CDR3: CATSGAGTEAFF; DNA: TGTGCCACCAGCGGGGCTGGGACTGAAGCTTTCTTT